Presented here are 23 T cell receptor beta chains from one specimen sequenced in a study of vaccination and CD4 T cells after COVID-19 (dated by TCRdb to between 2022 and 2023). Libraries were made using PCR. The sequencer was an Illumina iSeq 100. At the Johns Hopkins FTIC core, DNA from the cultured CD4+ T cells underwent TCR sequencing with the Oncomine TCR Beta short-read assay. The QIAamp micro DNA kit was used to extract genomic DNA from the cultured CD4+ T cells. Using fastp trimming at Q25 and MiXCR clonotype assembly, TCRdb reanalyzed the public sequencing data and kept in-frame beta chains. Merged by CDR3 protein, the rows form single entries marked with the most common genes and DNA. This sample comprises 11,000 or so distinct CDR3 sequences, around 30% of them detected only once. The top ten clones comprise 15% to 20% of the sample. Which antigens these TCRs recognize remains unknown. The sample's treatment or condition label is to be understood as: approximately nine-day PBMC culture with coronavirus spike peptide pools or control peptides (ViraFEST assay). CD4+ T cells from unexposed donors were collected before the COVID-19 pandemic (2011-2018).

Sample: CD4+ T cells from blood, cultured in vitro. These receptors were taken from a human donor in good health.

J is TRBJ2-1 and V is TRBV6-1, with 7 bases identical to TRBD1. The length of the CDR3 is 14 residues. V shed 11 bases, J shed 2 bases, and the junction held 9 bases outside the gene matches. The germline V gene has CDR1 MNHNS and CDR2 SASEGT. CDR3 sequence: CAVGQPLPYNEQFF. The CDR3 coding sequence is TGTGCCGTGGGACAGCCATTACCCTACAATGAGCAGTTCTTC.

In this sample, this clonotype is medium-sized. V is TRBV15 and J is TRBJ1-2; 8 bases are a match to TRBD1. The CDR3 totals 16 residues. Trimming removed 2 bases from V and 2 bases from J; junction bases left unmatched: 7. Germline values: CDR1 LNHNV, CDR2 YYDKDF (reference sequence). As DNA, the CDR3 is TGTGCCACCAGCAGATCTTCGCGGACAGGGAACTATGGCTACACCTTC. This encodes CATSRSSRTGNYGYTF. The entire variable domain, with the rest obtained from reference TRBV15 and TRBJ1-2, is as follows: DAMVIQNPRYQVTQFGKPVTLSCSQTLNHNVMYWYQQKSSQAPKLLFHYYDKDFNNEADTPDNFQSRRPNTSFCFLDIRSPGLGDTAMYLCATSRSSRTGNYGYTFGSGTRLTVV.

The chain employs TRBV20-1 and TRBJ2-3, with 7 bases that match TRBD2. Germline-derived CDR1 and CDR2 are DFQATT and SNEGSKA (reference sequence). Trimming cost V 5 bases and J 3 bases; bases outside gene matches: 11. The length of the CDR3 is 15 residues. The CDR3 sequence: CSAPSLWEGTDTQYF. Written as DNA, the CDR3 is TGCAGTGCTCCCTCCCTGTGGGAGGGAACAGATACGCAGTATTTT.

This clonotype was observed a few times. The V call is TRBV6-1, the J call TRBJ2-2; 8 nucleotides align to TRBD1. The V and J ends lost 6 bases and 3 bases, in that order; junction bases with no gene match: 15. This CDR3 region has 18 residues. Germline CDR1 MNHNS, CDR2 SASEGT. The CDR3 region has the DNA TGTGCCAGCAGACGCCTATTTCACAGGGGGATAGACACCGGGGAGCTGTTTTTT. Translating it yields CASRRLFHRGIDTGELFF.

This clonotype was seen a handful of times. The chain joins TRBV20-1 to TRBJ1-6; 9 bases align to TRBD1. The V and J ends lost 0 bases and 7 bases, in that order; junction bases with no gene match: 7. Germline V gene data show CDR1 as DFQATT and CDR2 as SNEGSKA (reference sequence). The CDR3 has 16 amino acids. The CDR3 DNA reads TGCAGTGCTAGAGACCACCGGGACAGGGTCAATTCACCCCTCCACTTT. Translated, it gives CSARDHRDRVNSPLHF.

The V gene is TRBV5-4, the J gene TRBJ2-3; 8 bases fit TRBD2. The CDR3 totals 15 residues. V lost 4 bases to trimming and J lost 1 base; unmatched junction nucleotides: 5. Germline-derived CDR1 and CDR2 are SGHNT and YYREEE (reference sequence). The CDR3 protein is CASSPSGSRTDTQYF. CDR3 nucleotide sequence: TGTGCCAGCAGCCCCAGCGGGAGTCGCACAGATACGCAGTATTTT.

This chain joins TRBV5-8 and TRBJ1-2, with 10 nucleotides matching TRBD1. CDR3 size: 13 residues. The germline gives CDR1 SGHTS, CDR2 YDEGEE. V lost 4 bases to trimming and J lost 7 bases; unmatched junction nucleotides: 4. The CDR3 DNA is TGTGCCAGCAGCATGACAGGGGGCTTTGGCTACACCTTC. Its translation is CASSMTGGFGYTF. Full variable domain (outside the CDR3, taken from reference TRBV5-8 and TRBJ1-2): EAGVTQSPTHLIKTRGQQATLRCSPISGHTSVYWYQQALGLGLQFLLWYDEGEERNRGNFPPRFSGRQFPNYSSELNVNALELEDSALYLCASSMTGGFGYTFGSGTRLTVV.

This clonotype came up once. CDR3 bases: TGCGCCAGCAGCCAAGAGCTGGGGACCTACGAGCAGTACTTC. Translating it yields CASSQELGTYEQYF. The rearrangement uses TRBV4-3 and TRBJ2-7; D unresolved. V lost 0 bases and J 2 bases, leaving 8 bases between the germline ends. CDR1 LGHNA and CDR2 YSLEER come from the germline V gene. The CDR3 is 14 amino acids.

The chain couples TRBV11-1 to TRBJ2-3; TRBD2 is a possible D gene (5 bases). The CDR3 runs 14 residues. V was pared by 5 bases and J by 0 bases, with 9 bases between. The germline CDR1 and CDR2 sequences are SGHAT and FQDESV (reference sequence). CDR3 protein: CASSPGLSTDTQYF. CDR3 coding DNA: TGTGCCAGCAGCCCGGGGTTAAGCACAGATACGCAGTATTTT.

This clonotype was seen a handful of times. The genes are TRBV19 and TRBJ2-7, with D unresolved. CDR3 length equals 14 residues. CDR1 is LNHDA, CDR2 SQIVND, per germline (reference sequence). V was shortened by 0 bases and J by 1 base, with 7 bases between the two germline ends. The CDR3: CASSIEGFSYEQYF. The CDR3 DNA is TGTGCCAGTAGTATAGAGGGGTTTTCCTACGAGCAGTACTTC.

The chain combines TRBV27 with TRBJ1-5, with 9 bases that match TRBD1. Germline CDR1 reads MNHEY; CDR2 reads SMNVEV (reference sequence). CDR3 size: 19 residues. V was clipped by 6 bases and J by 3 bases; unmatched bases: 18. In DNA, the CDR3 is TGTGCCAGCAGGATGGTTGGGGCAGGGGACAGGGCCCTCAATCAGCCCCAGCATTTT. It translates to CASRMVGAGDRALNQPQHF.

The gene calls are TRBV7-2 and TRBJ2-1, with D uncertain. V lost 3 bases to trimming and J lost 10 bases, with 7 bases between them. Germline CDR1 is SGHTA and CDR2 is FQGNSA. This CDR3 has 11 amino acids. The CDR3 nucleotides are TGTGCCAGCAGCTTCCATAGGGAGCAGTTCTTC. Protein sequence: CASSFHREQFF. Drawing the rest from reference TRBV7-2 and TRBJ2-1, the complete variable domain is GAGVSQSPSNKVTEKGKDVELRCDPISGHTALYWYRQSLGQGLEFLIYFQGNSAPDKSGLPSDRFSAERTGGSVSTLTIQRTQQEDSAVYLCASSFHREQFFGPGTRLTVL.

The chain joins TRBV7-6 to TRBJ1-6; 7 bases align to TRBD1. CDR3 length equals 16 residues. In germline, CDR1 is SGHVS, CDR2 FNYEAQ. The V segment lost 5 bases and the J segment 2 bases; nucleotides outside the gene matches: 6. CDR3 residues: CASSATGTAYNSPLHF. The CDR3, as DNA: TGTGCCAGCAGCGCCACCGGGACAGCCTATAATTCACCCCTCCACTTT.

The chain employs TRBV6-1 and TRBJ1-2; D remains ambiguous. This CDR3 has 13 amino acids. Germline CDR1 is MNHNS and CDR2 is SASEGT. Trimming removed 9 bases from V and 8 bases from J, with 19 bases in between. CDR3 nucleotide sequence: TGTGCCAGTAGACCGGGCCCAGTGCGGGGCTACACCTTC. This codes for CASRPGPVRGYTF.

This clonotype is medium-sized in the sample. The chain is built from TRBV6-1 and TRBJ1-5; D perhaps matches TRBD1 (6 bases). In germline, CDR1 is MNHNS, CDR2 SASEGT. The CDR3 length is 16 residues. V was trimmed by 4 bases and J by 6 bases, leaving 19 bases between them. CDR3 amino acids: CASSATPTGSGQPQHF. For the CDR3, the DNA is TGTGCCAGCAGTGCCACTCCAACAGGGTCGGGTCAGCCCCAGCATTTT.

V is TRBV15 and J is TRBJ1-1; TRBD1 agrees at 10 bases. CDR3 length: 17 amino acids. Losses at the gene ends were 5 bases for V and 1 base for J; bases not matched to a gene: 10. CDR1 is LNHNV, CDR2 YYDKDF, per germline (reference sequence). The CDR3 DNA sequence: TGTGCCACCAGCGGGCGGGGACAGGGGTGGGGGAACACTGAAGCTTTCTTT. Protein sequence: CATSGRGQGWGNTEAFF.

In its sample, this clonotype was seen a few times. CDR3 DNA sequence: TGTGCCAGCAGCCGAACCGGACAGGGCGAGCAGTACTTC. Its protein is CASSRTGQGEQYF. The chain is built from TRBV7-3 and TRBJ2-7; TRBD1 agrees at 8 bases. Germline V gene lookup returns CDR1 SGHTA and CDR2 FQGTGA. V shed 5 bases, J shed 6 bases, and the junction held 6 bases outside the gene matches. This CDR3 has 13 amino acids. Together with reference TRBV7-3 and TRBJ2-7, the CDR3 gives the full variable domain: GAGVSQTPSNKVTEKGKYVELRCDPISGHTALYWYRQSLGQGPEFLIYFQGTGAADDSGLPNDRFFAVRPEGSVSTLKIQRTERGDSAVYLCASSRTGQGEQYFGPGTRLTVT.

This clonotype was seen more than once but under ten times. This chain connects TRBV19 to TRBJ2-1, with 8 positions matching TRBD2. This CDR3 is 13 amino acids long. From germline, CDR1 is LNHDA and CDR2 SQIVND (reference sequence). With 2 bases clipped from V and 6 bases from J, the junction kept 0 bases outside the gene matches. In DNA form, the CDR3 reads TGTGCCAGTAGTATACTAGCGGGCAATGAGCAGTTCTTC. As protein: CASSILAGNEQFF.

This clonotype has just a few counts. The V and J genes are TRBV6-5 and TRBJ1-1; D is perhaps TRBD1 (5 bases). Germline CDR1 MNHEY, CDR2 SVGAGI. The CDR3 sequence is 13 residues long. Deletions cut 2 bases from V and 7 bases from J, with 11 bases between. CDR3 sequence: CASSYLEQVEAFF. The CDR3 DNA is TGTGCCAGCAGTTACCTGGAACAGGTTGAAGCTTTCTTT.

The gene calls are TRBV7-2 and TRBJ1-3; D perhaps matches TRBD1 (5 bases). This CDR3 contains 15 residues. V shed 2 bases and J shed 1 base, with 9 bases lying between them. Germline V gene data show CDR1 as SGHTA and CDR2 as FQGNSA. For the CDR3, the DNA is TGTGCCAGCAGCTTACAGGGAGAGTCTGGAAACACCATATATTTT. As protein: CASSLQGESGNTIYF.

This clonotype was seen once. The rearrangement uses TRBV5-1 and TRBJ2-1; a weak D match, TRBD2 (6 bases). CDR1 SGHRS and CDR2 YFSETQ come from the germline V gene. This CDR3 region has 15 residues. V lost 9 bases and J 0 bases, leaving 16 bases between the germline ends. The CDR3 DNA follows: TGCGCCACCCAGCGGGTCTCCAGCTCCTACAATGAGCAGTTCTTC. As protein: CATQRVSSSYNEQFF.

V usage is TRBV6-5 and J usage is TRBJ2-3, with D tentatively TRBD1 or TRBD2 (5 bases each). Germline CDR1 is MNHEY and CDR2 is SVGAGI. V lost 0 bases, J lost 2 bases, and 12 bases lay in between. There are 16 residues in the CDR3. CDR3 residues: CASSYSGTVTTDTQYF. The CDR3 DNA is TGTGCCAGCAGTTACTCAGGGACCGTTACCACAGATACGCAGTATTTT.

This clonotype qualifies as medium-sized. V and J are TRBV11-2 and TRBJ1-6; D gene ambiguous. The germline CDR1 and CDR2 sequences are SGHAT and FQNNGV. This CDR3 has 13 residues. Trimming stripped 5 bases from V and 13 bases from J, with 15 bases between. The CDR3 here is CASSIMDRQPLHF. CDR3 DNA: TGTGCCAGCAGCATAATGGACCGCCAGCCCCTCCACTTT.